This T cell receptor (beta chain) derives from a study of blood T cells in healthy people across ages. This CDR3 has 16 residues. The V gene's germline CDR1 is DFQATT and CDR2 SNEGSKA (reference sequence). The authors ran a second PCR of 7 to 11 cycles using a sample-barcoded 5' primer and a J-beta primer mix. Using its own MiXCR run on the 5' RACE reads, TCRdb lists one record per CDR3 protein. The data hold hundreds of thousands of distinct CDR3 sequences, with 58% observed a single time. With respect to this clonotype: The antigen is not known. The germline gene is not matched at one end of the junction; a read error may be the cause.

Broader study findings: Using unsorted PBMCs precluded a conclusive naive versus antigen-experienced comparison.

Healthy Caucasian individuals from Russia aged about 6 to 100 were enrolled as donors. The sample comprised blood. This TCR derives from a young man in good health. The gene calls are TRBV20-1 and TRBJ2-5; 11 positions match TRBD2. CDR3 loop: CSARPVLAGGPETQYF. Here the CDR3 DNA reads TGCAGTGCTAGACCCGTGCTAGCGGGAGGTCCAGAGACCCAGTACTTT.